This T cell receptor beta chain was sequenced during a study of blood T cell repertoires in COVID-19. Across the whole study: Samples came from the United States, Italy and Spain, spanning acute and convalescent COVID-19.

Authors' analysis steps: Counts of nucleated cells, estimated from reference gene primer amplification, were obtained. Profiled with immunoSEQ multiplex PCR; TCRdb holds only in-frame clones, not every one. The DNA was the basis for D and trimming; V, J and clone size are from that table. The table includes 150,000 or so clones, more than 75% detected once. The CDR3 runs to 13 residues. V was shortened by 1 base and J by 6 bases, with 9 bases between the two germline ends. CDR1 is SGHTA, CDR2 FQGNSA, per germline. Assignment of participants to cohorts was predicated upon participant-reported clinical history. Symptom resolution, clearance, or two negative PCRs marked donors in Cohort 3 as recovered.

The rearrangement uses TRBV7-2 and TRBJ1-1, with TRBD1 as a possible D gene (6 bases). Sequencing was performed on PBMCs or T cells enriched from blood (not recorded which). The sequence was collected from a woman between 50 and 59 years old who had recovered from COVID-19. As DNA, the CDR3 is TGTGCCAGCAGCTTAGTAAACAGGGCTGAAGCTTTCTTT. It yields the protein CASSLVNRAEAFF.